This T cell receptor beta chain was captured in a study of blood T cell repertoires in COVID-19. CDR1 and CDR2 (germline): ENHRY, SYGVKD. This CDR3 comprises 12 residues. Trimming took off 10 bases at V and 5 bases at J, with 15 bases between the two ends. The data were produced by immunoSEQ multiplex PCR, yet TCRdb's version contains in-frame clones alone and is incomplete. The sample has about 270,000 clones; over 80% are singletons. Source material: PBMCs or T cells enriched from blood (not recorded which). V and J are TRBV10-3 and TRBJ2-7; D might be TRBD2 (6 bases). The sequence derives from a woman aged 30 to 39 with acute COVID-19. CDR3 sequence (DNA): TGTGCCACTACAGGTCCGGGGGACGAGCAGTACTTC. The encoded protein is CATTGPGDEQYF.